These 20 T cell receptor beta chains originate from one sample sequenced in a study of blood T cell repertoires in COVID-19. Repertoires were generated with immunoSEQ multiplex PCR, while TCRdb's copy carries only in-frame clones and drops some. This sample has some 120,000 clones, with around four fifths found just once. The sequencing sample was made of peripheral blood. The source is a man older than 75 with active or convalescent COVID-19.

CDR3: CASLERGGDTQYF. CDR3 DNA: TGTGCCAGTCTGGAGCGGGGAGGAGATACGCAGTATTTT. The chain couples TRBV19 to TRBJ2-3, with 7 bases lining up with TRBD2. The V and J ends lost 8 bases and 5 bases, in that order; junction bases with no gene match: 7. Germline loops: CDR1 LNHDA, CDR2 SQIVND (reference sequence). The CDR3 extends over 13 amino acids.

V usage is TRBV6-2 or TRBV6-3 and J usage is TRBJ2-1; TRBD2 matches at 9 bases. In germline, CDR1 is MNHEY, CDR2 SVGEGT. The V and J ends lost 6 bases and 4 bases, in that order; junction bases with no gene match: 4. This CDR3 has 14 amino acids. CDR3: CASSQTSGYNEQFF. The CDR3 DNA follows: TGTGCCAGCAGCCAGACTAGCGGTTACAATGAGCAGTTCTTC.

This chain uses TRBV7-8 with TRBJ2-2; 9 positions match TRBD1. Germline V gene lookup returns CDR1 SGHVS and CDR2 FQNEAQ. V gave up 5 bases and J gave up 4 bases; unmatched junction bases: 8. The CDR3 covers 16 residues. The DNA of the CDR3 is TGTGCCAGCAGCCCCGGGGGACAGGGTCCCACCGGGGAGCTGTTTTTT. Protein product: CASSPGGQGPTGELFF.

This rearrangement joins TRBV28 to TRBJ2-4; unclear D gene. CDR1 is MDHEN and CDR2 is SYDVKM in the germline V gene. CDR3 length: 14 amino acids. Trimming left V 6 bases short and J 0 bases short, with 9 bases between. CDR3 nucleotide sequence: TGTGCCAGCAGCCACACCCTAGCCAAAAACATTCAGTACTTC. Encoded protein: CASSHTLAKNIQYF.

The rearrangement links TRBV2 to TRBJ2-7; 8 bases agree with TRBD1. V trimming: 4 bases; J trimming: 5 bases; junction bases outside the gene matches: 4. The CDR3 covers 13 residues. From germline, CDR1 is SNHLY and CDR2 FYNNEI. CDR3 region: CASSGQGLHEQYF. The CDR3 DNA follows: TGTGCCAGCAGTGGACAGGGGCTCCACGAGCAGTACTTC. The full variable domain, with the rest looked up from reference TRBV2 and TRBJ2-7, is EPEVTQTPSHQVTQMGQEVILRCVPISNHLYFYWYRQILGQKVEFLVSFYNNEISEKSEIFDDQFSVERPDGSNFTLKIRSTKLEDSAMYFCASSGQGLHEQYFGPGTRLTVT.

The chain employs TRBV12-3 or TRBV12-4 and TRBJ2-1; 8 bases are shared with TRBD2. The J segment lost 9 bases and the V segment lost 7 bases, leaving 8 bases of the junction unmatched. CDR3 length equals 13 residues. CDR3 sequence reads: CASTLGLELEQFF. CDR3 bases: TGTGCCAGCACCCTGGGACTAGAGCTTGAGCAGTTCTTC.

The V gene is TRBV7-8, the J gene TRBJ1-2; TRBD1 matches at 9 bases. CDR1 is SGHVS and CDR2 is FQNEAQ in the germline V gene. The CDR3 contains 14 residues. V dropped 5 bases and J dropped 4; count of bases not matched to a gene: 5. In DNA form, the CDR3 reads TGTGCCAGCAGCGCACGGGACAGGGCCTATGGCTACACCTTC. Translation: CASSARDRAYGYTF. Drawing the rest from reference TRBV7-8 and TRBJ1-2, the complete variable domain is GAGVSQSPRYKVAKRGQDVALRCDPISGHVSLFWYQQALGQGPEFLTYFQNEAQLDKSGLPSDRFFAERPEGSVSTLKIQRTQQEDSAVYLCASSARDRAYGYTFGSGTRLTVV.

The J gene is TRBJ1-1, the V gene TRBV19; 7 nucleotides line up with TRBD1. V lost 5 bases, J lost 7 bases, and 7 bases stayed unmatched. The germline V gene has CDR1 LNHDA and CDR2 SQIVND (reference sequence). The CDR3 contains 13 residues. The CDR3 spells CASSPDRDGEAFF. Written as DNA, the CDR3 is TGTGCCAGTAGTCCCGACAGGGACGGTGAAGCTTTCTTT. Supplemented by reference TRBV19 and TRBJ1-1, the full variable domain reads DGGITQSPKYLFRKEGQNVTLSCEQNLNHDAMYWYRQDPGQGLRLIYYSQIVNDFQKGDIAEGYSVSREKKESFPLTVTSAQKNPTAFYLCASSPDRDGEAFFGQGTRLTVV.

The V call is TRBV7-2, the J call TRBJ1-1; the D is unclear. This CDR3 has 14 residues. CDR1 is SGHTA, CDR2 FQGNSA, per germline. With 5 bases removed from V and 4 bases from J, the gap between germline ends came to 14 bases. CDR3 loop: CASSQQTFGTEAFF. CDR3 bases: TGTGCCAGCAGCCAACAGACCTTTGGCACTGAAGCTTTCTTT.

The CDR3 bases are TGCGCCAGCAGCCAGGGCCGGGACACTAGCACAGATACGCAGTATTTT. Its protein is CASSQGRDTSTDTQYF. The chain is built from TRBV4-1 and TRBJ2-3, with D possibly being TRBD1 (6 bases). This CDR3 has 16 amino acids. Germline V gene lookup returns CDR1 MGHRA and CDR2 YSYEKL. The V and J ends lost 3 bases and 0 bases respectively, with 13 bases between them.

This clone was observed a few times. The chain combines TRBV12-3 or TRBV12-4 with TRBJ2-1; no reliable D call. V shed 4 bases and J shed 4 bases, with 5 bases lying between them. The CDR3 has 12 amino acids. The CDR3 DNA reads TGTGCCAGCAGTTCTGTTTACAATGAGCAGTTCTTC. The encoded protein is CASSSVYNEQFF.

This CDR3 is CASGDHRVSAGNTIYF. CDR3 DNA: TGTGCTAGTGGAGATCACAGGGTTAGCGCTGGAAACACCATATATTTT. The chain carries TRBV12-5 and TRBJ1-3, with a possible D match to TRBD1 (6 bases). The V end lost 6 bases, the J end lost 2 bases, and 17 bases lay between the germline ends. Germline V gene sequence: CDR1 LGHNT, CDR2 FRNRAP. The CDR3 spans 16 residues.

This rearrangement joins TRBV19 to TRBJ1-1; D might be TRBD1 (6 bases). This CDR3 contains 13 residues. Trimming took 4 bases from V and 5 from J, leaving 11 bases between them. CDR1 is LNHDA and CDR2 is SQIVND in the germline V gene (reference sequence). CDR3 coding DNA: TGTGCCAGTAGTAACAGGGAGGGGACTGAAGCTTTCTTT. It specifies CASSNREGTEAFF.

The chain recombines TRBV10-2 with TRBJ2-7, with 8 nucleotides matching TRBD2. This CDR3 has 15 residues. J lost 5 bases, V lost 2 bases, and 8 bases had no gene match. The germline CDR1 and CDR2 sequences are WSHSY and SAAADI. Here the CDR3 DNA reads TGCGCCAGCAGTGAGCTGCCGGGACTAGTCCACGAGCAGTACTTC. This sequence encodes CASSELPGLVHEQYF.

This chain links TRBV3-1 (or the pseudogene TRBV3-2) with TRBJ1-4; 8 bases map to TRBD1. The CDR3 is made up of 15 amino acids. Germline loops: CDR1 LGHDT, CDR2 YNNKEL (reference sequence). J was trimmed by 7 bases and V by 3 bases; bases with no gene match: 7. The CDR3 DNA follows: TGTGCCAGCAGCCAGGCAGGGGGCGTGCTTGAAAAACTGTTTTTT. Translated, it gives CASSQAGGVLEKLFF.

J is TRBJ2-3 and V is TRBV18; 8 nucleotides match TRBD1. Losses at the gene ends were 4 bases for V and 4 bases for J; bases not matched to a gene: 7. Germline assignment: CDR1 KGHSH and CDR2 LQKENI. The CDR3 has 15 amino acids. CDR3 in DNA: TGTGCCAGCTCACAACAGCAGGGGGCAGCAGATACGCAGTATTTT. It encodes CASSQQQGAADTQYF.

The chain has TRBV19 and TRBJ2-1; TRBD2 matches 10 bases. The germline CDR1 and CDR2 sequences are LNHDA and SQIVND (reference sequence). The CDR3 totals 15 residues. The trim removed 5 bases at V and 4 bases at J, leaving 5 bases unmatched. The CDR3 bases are TGTGCCAGTAGTTATAGCGGGGGGTCTTACAATGAGCAGTTCTTC. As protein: CASSYSGGSYNEQFF.

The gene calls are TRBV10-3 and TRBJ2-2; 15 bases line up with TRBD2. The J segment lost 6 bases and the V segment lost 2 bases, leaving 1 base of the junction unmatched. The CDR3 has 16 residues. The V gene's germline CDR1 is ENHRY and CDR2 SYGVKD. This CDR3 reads CAISEGLAGGPGELFF. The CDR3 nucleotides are TGTGCCATCAGTGAGGGACTAGCGGGGGGGCCCGGGGAGCTGTTTTTT.

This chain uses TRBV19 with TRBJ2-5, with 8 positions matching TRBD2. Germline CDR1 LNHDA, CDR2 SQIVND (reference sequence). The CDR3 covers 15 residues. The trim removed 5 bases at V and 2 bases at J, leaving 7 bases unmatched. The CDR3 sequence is CASSPSAGAQETQYF. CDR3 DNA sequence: TGTGCCAGTAGTCCCTCAGCGGGGGCTCAAGAGACCCAGTACTTC.

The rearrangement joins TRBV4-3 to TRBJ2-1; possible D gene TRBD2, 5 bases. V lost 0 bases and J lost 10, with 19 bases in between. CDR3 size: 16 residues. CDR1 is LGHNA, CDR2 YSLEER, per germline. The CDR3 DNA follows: TGCGCCAGCAGCCAAGAAGAGGGTCCTCCCTGGGGAGAGCAGTTCTTC. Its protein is CASSQEEGPPWGEQFF.